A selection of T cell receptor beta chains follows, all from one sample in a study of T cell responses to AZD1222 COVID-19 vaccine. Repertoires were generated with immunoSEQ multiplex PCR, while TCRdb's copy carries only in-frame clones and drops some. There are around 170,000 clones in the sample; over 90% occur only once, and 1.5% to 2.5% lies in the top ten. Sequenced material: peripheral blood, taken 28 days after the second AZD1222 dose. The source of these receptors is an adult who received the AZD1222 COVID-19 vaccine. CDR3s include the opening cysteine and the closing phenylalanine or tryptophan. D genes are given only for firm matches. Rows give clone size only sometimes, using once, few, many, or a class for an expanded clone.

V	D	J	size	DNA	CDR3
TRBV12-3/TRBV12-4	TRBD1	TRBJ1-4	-	TGTGCCAGCAGTCTACAGGGGGGTGAAAAACTGTTTTTT	CASSLQGGEKLFF
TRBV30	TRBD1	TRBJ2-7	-	TGTGCCTGGAGGAAAGGGGGCTACTACGAGCAGTACTTC	CAWRKGGYYEQYF
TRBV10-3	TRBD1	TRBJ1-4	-	TGTGCCATCAGTGAAGGGGGCAGTGAAAAACTGTTTTTT	CAISEGGSEKLFF
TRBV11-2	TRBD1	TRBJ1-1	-	TGTGCCAGCAGACGTAACCCCAGGGGGCGCGGGACTGAAGCTTTCTTT	CASRRNPRGRGTEAFF
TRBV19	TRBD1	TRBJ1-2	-	TGTGCCAGTAGTCCAATTGGGACAGGGCTTTCTGGCGGCTACACCTTC	CASSPIGTGLSGGYTF
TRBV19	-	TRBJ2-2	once	TGTGCCAGTAGTCCCCGACACGAATCCACCGGGGAGCTGTTTTTT	CASSPRHESTGELFF
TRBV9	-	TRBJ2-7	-	TGTGCCAGCAGCCTCACAGGGTTAAACTCCTACGAGCAGTACTTC	CASSLTGLNSYEQYF
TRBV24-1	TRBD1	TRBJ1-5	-	TGTGCCACCAGTGCCCACGGGACAGGCCGTAATCAGCCCCAGCATTTT	CATSAHGTGRNQPQHF
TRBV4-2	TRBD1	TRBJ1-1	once	TGTGCCAGCAGCCTTTTGGGACAGGGGGCGGTCACTGAAGCTTTCTTT	CASSLLGQGAVTEAFF
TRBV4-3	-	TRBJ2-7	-	TGCGCCAGCAGCCAAGTGAGGCTGGACAGAGTTTACGAGCAGTACTTC	CASSQVRLDRVYEQYF
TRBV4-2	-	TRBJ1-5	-	TGTGCCAGCAGCCAAGATCCCAGGGGCGATCAGCCCCAGCATTTT	CASSQDPRGDQPQHF
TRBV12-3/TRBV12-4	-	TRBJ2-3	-	TGTGCCAGCTCGAGGGCAGGGGCAGATACGCAGTATTTT	CASSRAGADTQYF
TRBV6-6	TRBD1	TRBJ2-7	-	TGTGCCAGCAGTTCGGGACAGTCGCCCTCCGAGCAGTACTTC	CASSSGQSPSEQYF
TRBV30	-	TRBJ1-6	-	TGTGCCTGGAGTGCGGGACCCTACTCCTATAATTCACCCCTCCACTTT	CAWSAGPYSYNSPLHF
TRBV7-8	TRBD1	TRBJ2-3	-	TGTGCCAGCAGCTGGGACAGGGAAGGGACAGATACGCAGTATTTT	CASSWDREGTDTQYF
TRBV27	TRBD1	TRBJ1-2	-	TGTGCCAGCAGTTTAACCCGGACAGGGGGCTTTCAAGGCTACACCTTC	CASSLTRTGGFQGYTF